This passage covers 2 T cell receptor beta chains from one sample sequenced in a study of human T cells and chemical hapten exposure. TCRdb re-called the RACE reads through MiXCR, storing one row per CDR3 protein. Of around 200,000 distinct CDR3 sequences in the sample, more than 20% were seen once. Regarding time point: patch test 3, about 24 weeks after DPC sensitization. This sample's treatment: therapeutic diphenylcyclopropenone sensitization with weekly scalp DPC. Source: whole blood, taken in connection with sensitization to the hapten diphenylcyclopropenone (DPC). These receptors came from a woman between 40 and 55 years old with alopecia areata. Some clones in this sample may be carry-over from other donors' samples.

This clonotype has a handful of counts. CDR3 amino acids: CASSLGAGGPTDTQYF. The CDR3 DNA sequence: TGCGCCAGCAGCTTGGGAGCGGGAGGACCGACAGATACGCAGTATTTT. The V gene is TRBV5-1, the J gene TRBJ2-3, with TRBD2 matching over 9 bases. J gave up 3 bases and V 0 bases, and 5 bases lay outside the gene matches. CDR1 and CDR2 from the germline V gene are SGHRS and YFSETQ. The CDR3 is 16 residues long.

This clonotype was counted between two and nine times. The V call is TRBV6-2 or TRBV6-3, the J call TRBJ2-3; the D gene is possibly TRBD2 (6 bases). The CDR3 consists of 12 residues. The germline V gene has CDR1 MNHEY and CDR2 SVGEGT. V was clipped by 5 bases and J by 4 bases, with 7 bases between them. The CDR3: CASSTSSDTQYF. The CDR3, as DNA: TGTGCCAGCAGTACTAGCTCAGATACGCAGTATTTT.